A single sample is the source of the 14 T cell receptor beta chains below, sequenced in a study of cytomegalovirus exposure and HLA in healthy donors. Profiled with immunoSEQ multiplex PCR; TCRdb holds only in-frame clones, not every one. The sample shows fewer than 150,000 clones, 88% of them seen only once. Sequenced: PBMCs. These receptors came from a man aged 30 to 45 in good health and CMV-seronegative.

This clone has only a few counts. The rearrangement uses TRBV15 and TRBJ2-3; the match to TRBD1 covers 8 bases. Losses at the gene ends were 0 bases for V and 6 bases for J; bases not matched to a gene: 8. Germline V gene sequence: CDR1 LNHNV, CDR2 YYDKDF (reference sequence). The CDR3 totals 16 residues. CDR3 residues: CATSRDRGRGPDTQYF. CDR3 in DNA: TGTGCCACCAGCAGAGATCGGGGCAGGGGGCCCGATACGCAGTATTTT.

This clone was found a few times. One junction end does not reproduce the germline sequence, and a read error may be involved. The chain couples TRBV2 to TRBJ1-2; D uncertain. CDR1 is SNHLY, CDR2 FYNNEI, per germline. This CDR3 contains 13 residues. CDR3 nucleotide sequence: TGTGCCAGCAGTGAAGGGAGGGCAGTGCTGATGATCTTC. This sequence encodes CASSEGRAVLMIF.

The table lists this clone with many counts. The chain links TRBV6-5 to TRBJ2-7; TRBD1 matches at 7 bases. This CDR3 has 14 amino acids. Trimming cost V 2 bases and J 3 bases; bases outside gene matches: 4. CDR1 and CDR2 from the germline V gene are MNHEY and SVGAGI. CDR3 nucleotide sequence: TGTGCCAGCAGTTACGCCCGGACAGGCTACGAGCAGTACTTC. This sequence encodes CASSYARTGYEQYF.

The chain couples TRBV7-6 to TRBJ1-5, with TRBD1 matching 8 bases. Germline CDR1 SGHVS, CDR2 FNYEAQ. V shed 5 bases, J shed 4 bases, and the junction held 4 bases outside the gene matches. The CDR3 runs to 14 residues. The CDR3 loop is CASSPGTGNQPQHF. DNA for the CDR3: TGTGCCAGCAGCCCCGGGACAGGTAATCAGCCCCAGCATTTT. Full variable domain (missing parts from reference TRBV7-6 and TRBJ1-5): GAGVSQSPRYKVTKRGQDVALRCDPISGHVSLYWYRQALGQGPEFLTYFNYEAQQDKSGLPNDRFSAERPEGSISTLTIQRTEQRDSAMYRCASSPGTGNQPQHFGDGTRLSIL.

The chain recombines TRBV6-6 with TRBJ1-3; D gene uncertain. V shed 2 bases and J shed 1 base, with 12 bases lying between them. Germline-derived CDR1 and CDR2 are MNHNY and SVGAGI (reference sequence). The CDR3 covers 16 residues. CDR3 sequence (DNA): TGTGCCAGCAGTTACGGGCTTCGAGGGTCTGGAAACACCATATATTTT. Its translation: CASSYGLRGSGNTIYF.

The V call is TRBV19, the J call TRBJ2-1, with TRBD2 identical over 11 bases. The CDR3 runs 14 residues. With V trimmed by 9 bases and J by 4 bases, 5 bases remained unmatched. CDR1 and CDR2 from the germline V gene are LNHDA and SQIVND (reference sequence). The CDR3 DNA reads TGTGCCAGCCGACTAGCGGGAAGGTACAATGAGCAGTTCTTC. It is translated as CASRLAGRYNEQFF.

This chain links TRBV6-1 with TRBJ1-5, with D unclear. Per germline, CDR1 MNHNS and CDR2 SASEGT. The V end lost 3 bases, the J end lost 6 bases, and 9 bases lay between the germline ends. The CDR3 is 13 amino acids. The CDR3 nucleotides are TGTGCCAGCAGTGACTACTGGTCTCAGCCCCAGCATTTT. Protein product: CASSDYWSQPQHF.

Worth noting for this clone: Other DNA sequences of this sample code for an identical CDR3. The CDR3 bases are TGTGCCAGCAGTGTACTAGCGGGAGCTTATAATGAGCAGTTCTTC. This sequence encodes CASSVLAGAYNEQFF. This chain uses TRBV6-1 with TRBJ2-1; 11 nucleotides agree with TRBD2. The CDR3 covers 15 residues. V lost 4 bases, J lost 7 bases, and 6 bases stayed unmatched. The germline V gene encodes CDR1 MNHNS and CDR2 SASEGT.

The chain uses TRBV7-2 and TRBJ2-3, with D maybe TRBD1 (6 bases). The CDR3 sequence is 17 residues long. Germline-derived CDR1 and CDR2 are SGHTA and FQGNSA. V shed 4 bases and J shed 2 bases, with 19 bases lying between them. The CDR3 is CASSSTRGGQTTDTQYF. Here the CDR3 DNA reads TGTGCCAGCAGCTCCACCAGGGGCGGACAGACCACAGATACGCAGTATTTT.

The rearrangement links TRBV6-1 to TRBJ1-6; 8 bases match TRBD1. The CDR3 runs to 15 residues. V lost 6 bases to trimming and J lost 7 bases; unmatched junction nucleotides: 8. Germline loops: CDR1 MNHNS, CDR2 SASEGT. For the CDR3, the DNA is TGTGCCAGCAGCCGGGAAGGGACAGGAAATTCACCCCTCCACTTT. Its translation is CASSREGTGNSPLHF.

The rearrangement uses TRBV6-4 and TRBJ1-2; TRBD1 aligns across 9 bases. There are 15 residues in the CDR3. CDR1 MRHNA and CDR2 SNTAGT come from the germline V gene. With 8 bases clipped from V and 3 bases from J, the junction kept 10 bases outside the gene matches. The CDR3 bases are TGTGCCAGCGTAATTTGGGACAGGGTACACTATGGCTACACCTTC. Encoded protein: CASVIWDRVHYGYTF.

The V and J genes are TRBV7-6 and TRBJ2-7; D perhaps matches TRBD1 (6 bases). Trimming left V 5 bases short and J 5 bases short, with 13 bases between. This CDR3 is built from 13 residues. Germline V gene sequence: CDR1 SGHVS, CDR2 FNYEAQ. The CDR3 sequence: CASSPQGQNEQYF. The CDR3 coding sequence is TGTGCCAGCAGCCCACAGGGCCAAAACGAGCAGTACTTC.

This chain connects TRBV6-5 to TRBJ1-2, with D unresolved. The CDR3 sequence is 12 residues long. Trimming pared 2 bases from V and 7 bases from J, leaving 8 bases between. In germline, CDR1 is MNHEY, CDR2 SVGAGI. CDR3 coding DNA: TGTGCCAGCAGTTACGTCGGAGGTGGCTACACCTTC. This encodes CASSYVGGGYTF.

The chain joins TRBV18 to TRBJ1-1, with D unresolved. V was cut by 0 bases and J by 7 bases, with 12 bases left in between. This CDR3 comprises 14 residues. Germline CDR1 is KGHSH and CDR2 is LQKENI. CDR3 in amino acids: CASSPPEGPFEAFF. In DNA form, the CDR3 reads TGTGCCAGCTCACCACCGGAGGGCCCGTTTGAAGCTTTCTTT.